A single T cell receptor (beta chain) is shown here with its context. The data are from a study of T cell changes during pregnancy in multiple sclerosis. V was trimmed by 5 bases and J by 5 bases, leaving 21 bases between them. The CDR3 is 16 residues long. Germline loops: CDR1 SGHVS, CDR2 FNYEAQ. Clones were sequenced by immunoSEQ multiplex PCR, and TCRdb holds only the in-frame ones, with some missing. The sample lists some 62,000 clones; approximately 90% were seen once. This chain links TRBV7-6 with TRBJ1-2, with D perhaps matching TRBD1 (6 bases). This sample comprised peripheral blood, obtained in the second trimester of pregnancy. This receptor was obtained from a female donor in good health, enrolled as a control in a pregnancy study. This CDR3 reads CASSPPGGQGPYGYTF. The CDR3 bases are TGTGCCAGCAGCCCTCCGGGGGGGCAGGGACCTTATGGCTACACCTTC.